A selection of T cell receptor beta chains follows, all from one sample in a study of shared clonotypes between healthy human individuals. Profiling relied on immunoSEQ multiplex PCR, and the TCRdb table lists in-frame clones only, not all of them. The sample lists roughly 550,000 clones, 95% to 96% seen once, with around 0.097% in the top ten. The specimen was naive CD8+ T cells sorted from blood. The receptor set was obtained from a young woman in good health. Both conserved end residues are part of each CDR3. D genes are given only for firm matches. Expanded clones get a size class; other rows say once, few or many, or leave the size out.

d_gene: -
j_gene: TRBJ1-2
v_gene: TRBV29-1
abundance: -
CDR3nt: TGCAGCGTTGAAGAGGAGGGGTGGGGTAACTATGGCTACACCTTC
CDR3aa: CSVEEEGWGNYGYTF

d_gene: TRBD2
j_gene: TRBJ2-5
v_gene: TRBV13
abundance: -
CDR3nt: TGTGCCAGCAGCTCGACTAGCGGGAGGGAAGAGACCCAGTACTTC
CDR3aa: CASSSTSGREETQYF

d_gene: -
j_gene: TRBJ2-2
v_gene: TRBV6-1
abundance: -
CDR3nt: TGTGCCAGCAGCGTACCACCAGGGATCTCCGGGGAGCTGTTTTTT
CDR3aa: CASSVPPGISGELFF

d_gene: -
j_gene: TRBJ2-7
v_gene: TRBV4-2
abundance: -
CDR3nt: TGTGCCAGCAGCCAAGATAGGCAAGGGGCCGGAAACTACGAGCAGTACTTC
CDR3aa: CASSQDRQGAGNYEQYF

d_gene: -
j_gene: TRBJ2-5
v_gene: TRBV7-6
abundance: -
CDR3nt: TGTGCCAGCAGCTTGGAAATAGGTAGCACAAAAGAGACCCAGTACTTC
CDR3aa: CASSLEIGSTKETQYF

d_gene: TRBD2
j_gene: TRBJ2-7
v_gene: TRBV7-8
abundance: -
CDR3nt: TGTGCCAGCAGCTCGGGACTAGCGGGGCCATTTGGGGAGCAGTACTTC
CDR3aa: CASSSGLAGPFGEQYF

d_gene: TRBD1
j_gene: TRBJ2-1
v_gene: TRBV4-1
abundance: -
CDR3nt: TGCGCCAGCAGCCAAGAACAGGGGGCGTACTACAATGAGCAGTTCTTC
CDR3aa: CASSQEQGAYYNEQFF

d_gene: -
j_gene: TRBJ2-1
v_gene: TRBV29-1
abundance: -
CDR3nt: TGCAGCGTTGAGGACAACAGCGACAATGAGCAGTTCTTC
CDR3aa: CSVEDNSDNEQFF

d_gene: TRBD2
j_gene: TRBJ2-7
v_gene: TRBV28
abundance: -
CDR3nt: TGTGCCAGCAGTTTATTAGCGGGAGTCCACGAGCAGTACTTC
CDR3aa: CASSLLAGVHEQYF

d_gene: -
j_gene: TRBJ2-1
v_gene: TRBV12-1
abundance: -
CDR3nt: TGTGCCAGCAGCTTTAATCGGGCCGACAATGAGCAGTTCTTC
CDR3aa: CASSFNRADNEQFF

d_gene: TRBD1
j_gene: TRBJ2-1
v_gene: TRBV9
abundance: once
CDR3nt: TGTGCCAGCAGCGTACCACGTAAAGGGAACAGGGGGCTAGATGAGCAGTTCTTC
CDR3aa: CASSVPRKGNRGLDEQFF

d_gene: -
j_gene: TRBJ2-2
v_gene: TRBV11-3
abundance: -
CDR3nt: TGTGCCAGCAGCTTTCCAGGGGCCAACACCGGGGAGCTGTTTTTT
CDR3aa: CASSFPGANTGELFF

d_gene: -
j_gene: TRBJ1-4
v_gene: TRBV7-9
abundance: -
CDR3nt: TGTGCCAGCAGACCCCTTACTAATGAAAAACTGTTTTTT
CDR3aa: CASRPLTNEKLFF

d_gene: -
j_gene: TRBJ2-1
v_gene: TRBV6-5
abundance: -
CDR3nt: TGTGCCAGCAGCCGAGAAGCTTCCTACAATGAGCAGTTCTTC
CDR3aa: CASSREASYNEQFF

d_gene: TRBD1
j_gene: TRBJ2-7
v_gene: TRBV10-2
abundance: once
CDR3nt: TGCGCCAGCAACCGACAGGGGCCAACCTACGAGCAGTACTTC
CDR3aa: CASNRQGPTYEQYF

d_gene: TRBD2
j_gene: TRBJ2-1
v_gene: TRBV27
abundance: -
CDR3nt: TGTGCCAGCGTTAGCGGGGTAAAAGAGCAGTTCTTC
CDR3aa: CASVSGVKEQFF

d_gene: TRBD1
j_gene: TRBJ2-2
v_gene: TRBV18
abundance: -
CDR3nt: TGTGCCAGCTCATCGGAGGACAGGGAGTTGTTTTTT
CDR3aa: CASSSEDRELFF

d_gene: -
j_gene: TRBJ1-3
v_gene: TRBV4-1
abundance: -
CDR3nt: TGCGCCAGCAGCCAGAGGGGGTTCGGAAACACCATATATTTT
CDR3aa: CASSQRGFGNTIYF

d_gene: -
j_gene: TRBJ2-3
v_gene: TRBV27
abundance: -
CDR3nt: TGTGCCAGCAGCTATGGGGTTCCCCCAGATACGCAGTATTTT
CDR3aa: CASSYGVPPDTQYF

d_gene: -
j_gene: TRBJ2-7
v_gene: TRBV5-7
abundance: -
CDR3nt: TGTGCCAGCAGCTTGGGTCCTAGAAGCTACGAGCAGTACTTC
CDR3aa: CASSLGPRSYEQYF

d_gene: -
j_gene: TRBJ1-5
v_gene: TRBV28
abundance: -
CDR3nt: TGTGCCAGCAGTTCCCCCCCGGGGAGAGCACTAAGCAATCAGCCCCAGCATTTT
CDR3aa: CASSSPPGRALSNQPQHF

d_gene: -
j_gene: TRBJ2-1
v_gene: TRBV6-5
abundance: -
CDR3nt: TGTGCCAGCACCAGCGGCGACGGGCAGTTCTTC
CDR3aa: CASTSGDGQFF

d_gene: -
j_gene: TRBJ1-3
v_gene: TRBV29-1
abundance: -
CDR3nt: TGCAGCGTTTCCTTTGTTGAAAACACCATATATTTT
CDR3aa: CSVSFVENTIYF

d_gene: -
j_gene: TRBJ2-1
v_gene: TRBV10-1
abundance: -
CDR3nt: TGCGCCAGCAGTGAGTCCGAAACCCACAATGAGCAGTTCTTC
CDR3aa: CASSESETHNEQFF

d_gene: TRBD2
j_gene: TRBJ2-1
v_gene: TRBV13
abundance: -
CDR3nt: TGTGCCAGCACCCCTTATCGACTAGCGGCCTACAATGAGCAGTTCTTC
CDR3aa: CASTPYRLAAYNEQFF

d_gene: TRBD2
j_gene: TRBJ2-1
v_gene: TRBV11-2
abundance: -
CDR3nt: TGTGCCAGCAGCCAAGGGACTAGCGGTTACAATGAGCAGTTCTTC
CDR3aa: CASSQGTSGYNEQFF

d_gene: TRBD2
j_gene: TRBJ2-5
v_gene: TRBV27
abundance: -
CDR3nt: TGTGCCAGCAGTTTAGGGCTAGCGGGAGAGACCCAGTACTTC
CDR3aa: CASSLGLAGETQYF

d_gene: -
j_gene: TRBJ2-7
v_gene: TRBV27
abundance: -
CDR3nt: TGTGCCAGCAGTTGGAAGGGGAGCGGCGAGCAGTACTTC
CDR3aa: CASSWKGSGEQYF

d_gene: -
j_gene: TRBJ2-7
v_gene: TRBV11-2
abundance: -
CDR3nt: TGTGCCAGCAGCTCTAGGGTGCAGGCTGGGGTAGGGCAGTACTTC
CDR3aa: CASSSRVQAGVGQYF

d_gene: -
j_gene: TRBJ2-2
v_gene: TRBV4-1
abundance: -
CDR3nt: TGCGCCAGCGGTCACACCACCGGGGAGCTGTTTTTT
CDR3aa: CASGHTTGELFF

d_gene: TRBD2
j_gene: TRBJ2-1
v_gene: TRBV7-8
abundance: -
CDR3nt: TGTGCCAGCAGCAGACTAGCGGGAGGGACATCCCCCCCTTACAATGAGCAGTTCTTC
CDR3aa: CASSRLAGGTSPPYNEQFF

d_gene: TRBD2
j_gene: TRBJ2-1
v_gene: TRBV2
abundance: -
CDR3nt: TGTGCCAGCACGGGACTAGCGGGAGGTGAGCAGTTCTTC
CDR3aa: CASTGLAGGEQFF

d_gene: TRBD2
j_gene: TRBJ2-1
v_gene: TRBV29-1
abundance: -
CDR3nt: TGCAGCGTCTACCCAATCGTAACCGGGGGGGGCCACAATGAGCAGTTCTTC
CDR3aa: CSVYPIVTGGGHNEQFF

d_gene: -
j_gene: TRBJ2-7
v_gene: TRBV5-4
abundance: -
CDR3nt: TGTGCCAGCAGCTTATCGCCTCGGACAGCTCACGAGCAGTACTTC
CDR3aa: CASSLSPRTAHEQYF

d_gene: -
j_gene: TRBJ1-1
v_gene: TRBV10-3
abundance: -
CDR3nt: TGTGCCATCAGTGAGTCGGGACCCTATGATAGGGGAGCTTTCTTT
CDR3aa: CAISESGPYDRGAFF

d_gene: -
j_gene: TRBJ1-1
v_gene: TRBV10-3
abundance: once
CDR3nt: TGTGCCATCAGTGACCCTTTTGGCGGGGAAACTGAAGCTTTCTTT
CDR3aa: CAISDPFGGETEAFF

d_gene: -
j_gene: TRBJ2-3
v_gene: TRBV5-4
abundance: -
CDR3nt: TGTGCCAGCAGCTTGGAGAGCGGCCCCCTGGGGACCACAGATACGCAGTATTTT
CDR3aa: CASSLESGPLGTTDTQYF

d_gene: -
j_gene: TRBJ2-1
v_gene: TRBV27
abundance: -
CDR3nt: TGTGCCAGCAGTTTAAAGCTCCTCGGCGGTGAGCAGTTCTTC
CDR3aa: CASSLKLLGGEQFF

d_gene: TRBD2
j_gene: TRBJ2-7
v_gene: TRBV5-5
abundance: -
CDR3nt: TGTGCCAGCAGCTTTTACCGGGACTACAGCTCCTACGAGCAGTACTTC
CDR3aa: CASSFYRDYSSYEQYF

d_gene: -
j_gene: TRBJ1-2
v_gene: TRBV20-1
abundance: -
CDR3nt: TGCAGTGCCAAGTATGGCTACACCTTC
CDR3aa: CSAKYGYTF

d_gene: -
j_gene: TRBJ1-1
v_gene: TRBV7-9
abundance: -
CDR3nt: TGTGCCAGCAGCTTCCCACAATCCACTGAAGCTTTCTTT
CDR3aa: CASSFPQSTEAFF

d_gene: -
j_gene: TRBJ1-1
v_gene: TRBV10-2
abundance: -
CDR3nt: TGCGCCAGCAGTGAGGCGGGGGGGGCTTTCTTT
CDR3aa: CASSEAGGAFF

d_gene: -
j_gene: TRBJ2-3
v_gene: TRBV28
abundance: -
CDR3nt: TGTGCCAGCAGTTTATGGGGGACGTCCGGGGCGACAGATACGCAGTATTTT
CDR3aa: CASSLWGTSGATDTQYF

d_gene: TRBD2
j_gene: TRBJ2-3
v_gene: TRBV4-1
abundance: -
CDR3nt: TGCGCCAGCAGCCAAGACCGGAGCGGGAGGCAGTATTTT
CDR3aa: CASSQDRSGRQYF

d_gene: TRBD1
j_gene: TRBJ2-1
v_gene: TRBV4-1
abundance: -
CDR3nt: TGCGCCAGCAGCCAGTACCGGGTCAGGGACAGGGAAGACAATGAGCAGTTCTTC
CDR3aa: CASSQYRVRDREDNEQFF

d_gene: -
j_gene: TRBJ2-3
v_gene: TRBV4-1
abundance: once
CDR3nt: TGCGCCAGCAGCCAAGGCCAAGATACGCAGTATTTT
CDR3aa: CASSQGQDTQYF

d_gene: TRBD1
j_gene: TRBJ1-2
v_gene: TRBV5-6
abundance: -
CDR3nt: TGTGCCAGCAGCTCCTCCGGGACAGGGAATGGCTACACCTTC
CDR3aa: CASSSSGTGNGYTF

d_gene: -
j_gene: TRBJ1-3
v_gene: TRBV6-5
abundance: -
CDR3nt: TGTGCCAGCAGCGACTCCTCGCCCGCTTCTGACACCATATATTTT
CDR3aa: CASSDSSPASDTIYF

d_gene: -
j_gene: TRBJ2-2
v_gene: TRBV7-9
abundance: -
CDR3nt: TGTGCCAGCAGCTTAGACCGCGGGGCCGGGGAGCTGTTTTTT
CDR3aa: CASSLDRGAGELFF

d_gene: -
j_gene: TRBJ2-1
v_gene: TRBV5-4
abundance: -
CDR3nt: TGTGCCAGCAGCTTGTGGGGCTACAATGAGCAGTTCTTC
CDR3aa: CASSLWGYNEQFF